The clone carrying this T cell receptor (beta chain) showed up just a few times. For the diagnoses, clinical symptoms, serum thyroxine and TRAb, thyroid ultrasound and orbital computed tomography were used. The data were taken from a study of T cells in Graves' hyperthyroidism and ophthalmopathy. The TCR beta CDR3 regions underwent amplification using RNA transcripts as the source. TCR CDR3 underwent first-round RT-PCR with the HTBI primer set. TCRdb reprocessed the multiplex PCR reads via MiXCR and lists one record per CDR3 protein. The table shows about half a million distinct CDR3 sequences, with roughly 21% occurring only once. Germline values: CDR1 MNHEY, CDR2 SVGEGT. The ends were cut back, 5 bases at V and 4 bases at J, with 12 bases in the middle. CDR3 length equals 14 residues.

The sample was blood. The genes are TRBV6-2 or TRBV6-3 and TRBJ2-1, with D maybe TRBD1 (6 bases). The receptor was derived from a middle-aged man with Graves' ophthalmopathy. CDR3 DNA: TGTGCCAGCAGTACGGGACACAAATACAATGAGCAGTTCTTC. Protein: CASSTGHKYNEQFF.